This T cell receptor beta chain was captured in a study of response to subunit inactivated influenza vaccine. One entry per CDR3 protein results from TCRdb running MiXCR on the RT-PCR reads. Of approximately 500,000 distinct CDR3 sequences in the sample, less than 15% were seen once. The CDR3 contains 13 residues. Germline V gene data show CDR1 as GTSNPN and CDR2 as SVGIG (reference sequence). The ends were cut back, 0 bases at V and 5 bases at J, with 9 bases in the middle. As concerns this clonotype: Its antigen is still unknown.

Study-level findings and limits: Every seasonal influenza vaccination brings in few new T cells, the authors suggested.

The sequence derives from a man in his forties or fifties who received an inactivated influenza vaccine. The sequencing used PBMCs from blood, collected roughly 12 days after vaccination. This chain links TRBV30 with TRBJ2-3; D not certain. CDR3 DNA: TGTGCCTGGAGTGTAAATCCAGGAGATACGCAGTATTTT. Encoded protein: CAWSVNPGDTQYF.